This is a list of T cell receptor beta chains from one sample in a study of human T cells and chemical hapten exposure. TCRdb processed the RACE reads anew with MiXCR; each CDR3 protein has one entry. Of fewer than 100,000 distinct CDR3 sequences in the sample, roughly 10% are singletons; the top ten hold 0.85% to 1.2%. The source was whole blood, collected in connection with sensitization to the hapten diphenylcyclopropenone (DPC). The origin of the receptors is a woman younger than 45 with alopecia areata. Some clones in this sample may be carry-over from other donors' samples. CDR3s include the opening cysteine and the closing phenylalanine or tryptophan. Not every row has a clone size; where given, it reads once, few, many or a size class.

CDR3aa: CASSLTSGIHEQFF
abundance: many
v_gene: TRBV3-1

CDR3aa: CSANEGRPYRGGYTF
abundance: many
v_gene: TRBV20-1

CDR3aa: CSARETGSSYNSPLHF
abundance: many
v_gene: TRBV20-1

CDR3aa: CASSFGSGELFF
abundance: many
v_gene: TRBV27

CDR3aa: CASSLAQGGSTDTQYF
abundance: many
v_gene: TRBV5-1

CDR3aa: CAWRRGLNTGELFF
abundance: many
v_gene: TRBV30

CDR3aa: CSVSPGYTF
abundance: few
v_gene: TRBV29-1

CDR3aa: CSARDRGGKGANYGYTF
abundance: NA
v_gene: TRBV20-1

CDR3aa: CASSLGRGYEAFF
abundance: many
v_gene: TRBV27

CDR3aa: CASSLGATYEQYF
abundance: NA
v_gene: TRBV7-2

CDR3aa: CASSYFPATYNEQFF
abundance: few
v_gene: TRBV6-5

CDR3aa: CASKGSNQPQHF
abundance: few
v_gene: TRBV6-2/TRBV6-3

CDR3aa: CASSDGQSGANVLTF
abundance: NA
v_gene: TRBV6-1

CDR3aa: CASSYDTGQGNGYTF
abundance: NA
v_gene: TRBV6-5